A selection of T cell receptor beta chains follows, all from one sample in a study of identical twins. One entry per CDR3 protein results from TCRdb running MiXCR on the 5' RACE reads. The sample lists around 300,000 distinct CDR3 sequences, about 8% occurring once. The same data also went into a second study, on yellow fever vaccine responses in identical twins.

Sequencing used memory (CD45RO+) T cells sorted from blood. The receptor source for this set is a woman between 18 and 29 years old in good health. The CDR3 runs from the conserved cysteine through the conserved F or W. Fields, in order: V gene, clone size, CDR3 length, D gene, J gene, CDR3 DNA, CDR3 protein. A D gene is named only where the DNA matches it firmly. Not every row has a clone size; where given, it reads once, few, many or a size class.

V: TRBV2
size: many
length: 14
D: TRBD1
J: TRBJ1-5
DNA: TGTGCCAGCAGTGACGGGACAGAGTATCAGCCCCAGCATTTT
CDR3: CASSDGTEYQPQHF

V: TRBV10-2
size: -
length: 13
D: TRBD1
J: TRBJ1-5
DNA: TGCGCCAGCAGTGAGACAGGGGGTCAGCCCCAGCATTTT
CDR3: CASSETGGQPQHF

V: TRBV3-1
size: many
length: 12
D: -
J: TRBJ2-1
DNA: TGTGCCAGCAGCCGCCTGTACAATGAGCAGTTCTTC
CDR3: CASSRLYNEQFF

V: TRBV6-1
size: -
length: 15
D: TRBD1
J: TRBJ1-5
DNA: TGTGCCAGCGCGGGACAGGGTAAGGGCAATCAGCCCCAGCATTTT
CDR3: CASAGQGKGNQPQHF

V: TRBV12-3/TRBV12-4
size: many
length: 18
D: TRBD2
J: TRBJ2-1
DNA: TGTGCCAGCATCCCAAGAGGGTCTAGCGGGCGCTCCTACAATGAGCAGTTCTTC
CDR3: CASIPRGSSGRSYNEQFF

V: TRBV3-1
size: -
length: 15
D: TRBD2
J: TRBJ2-7
DNA: TGTGCCAGCAGCCAGGAAGCGGGACCTCCCGGCGAGCAGTACTTC
CDR3: CASSQEAGPPGEQYF

V: TRBV7-7
size: few
length: 20
D: TRBD2
J: TRBJ2-3
DNA: TGTGCCAGCAGCTTAGCCCCGAGAGGCCGGCTAGCGGACATCACAGATACGCAGTATTTT
CDR3: CASSLAPRGRLADITDTQYF

V: TRBV10-1
size: -
length: 12
D: -
J: TRBJ1-1
DNA: TGCGCCAGCAGACGGGGGAACACTGAAGCTTTCTTT
CDR3: CASRRGNTEAFF

V: TRBV3-1
size: few
length: 12
D: -
J: TRBJ2-1
DNA: TGTGCCAGCAGCCGAGAAACGGGGCGGCAGTTCTTC
CDR3: CASSRETGRQFF

V: TRBV20-1
size: -
length: 12
D: -
J: TRBJ2-1
DNA: TGCAGTGCTAGAGGGCTGAACAATGAGCAGTTCTTC
CDR3: CSARGLNNEQFF